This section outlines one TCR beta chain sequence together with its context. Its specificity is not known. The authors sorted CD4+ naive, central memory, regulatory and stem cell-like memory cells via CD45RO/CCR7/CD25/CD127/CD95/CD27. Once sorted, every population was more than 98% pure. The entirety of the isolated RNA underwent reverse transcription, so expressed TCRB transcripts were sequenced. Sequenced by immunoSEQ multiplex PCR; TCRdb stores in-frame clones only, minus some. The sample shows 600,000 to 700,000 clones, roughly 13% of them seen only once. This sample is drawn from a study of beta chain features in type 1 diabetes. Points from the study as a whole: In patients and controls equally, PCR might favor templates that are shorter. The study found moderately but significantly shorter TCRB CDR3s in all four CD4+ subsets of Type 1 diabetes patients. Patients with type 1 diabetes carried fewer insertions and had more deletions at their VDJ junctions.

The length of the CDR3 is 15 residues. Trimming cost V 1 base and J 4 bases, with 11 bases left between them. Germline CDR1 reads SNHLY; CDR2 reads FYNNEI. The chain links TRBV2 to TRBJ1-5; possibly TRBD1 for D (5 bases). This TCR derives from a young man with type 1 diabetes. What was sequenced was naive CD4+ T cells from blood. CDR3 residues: CASSEGAGRNQPQHF. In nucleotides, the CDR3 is TGTGCCAGCAGTGAAGGGGCAGGGCGGAATCAGCCCCAGCATTTT.